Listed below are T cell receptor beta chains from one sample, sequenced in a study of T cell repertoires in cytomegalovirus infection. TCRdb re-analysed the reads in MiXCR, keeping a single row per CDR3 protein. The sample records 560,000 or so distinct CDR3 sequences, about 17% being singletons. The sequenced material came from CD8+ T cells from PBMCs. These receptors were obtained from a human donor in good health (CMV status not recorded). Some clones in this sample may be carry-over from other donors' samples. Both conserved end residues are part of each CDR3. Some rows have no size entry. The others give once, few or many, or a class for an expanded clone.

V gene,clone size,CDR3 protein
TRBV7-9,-,CASSLGGRGSQYF
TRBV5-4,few,CASSLDRDYNEQFF
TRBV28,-,CASSLPGTIYNEQFF
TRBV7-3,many,CASSPDYLDTQYF
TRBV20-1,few,CSARDRDGHSYEQYF
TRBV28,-,CASRGLTLGETQYF
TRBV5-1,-,CASSPGTGRNQPQHF
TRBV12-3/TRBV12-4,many,CASTSGRWNEQFF
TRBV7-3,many,CASSPSGGTQTYEQYF
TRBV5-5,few,CASSPRRAGEVDTQYF
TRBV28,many,CASSPYRGRVYEQYF
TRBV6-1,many,CASSEQETHPTQPQHF
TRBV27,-,CASSWSNSNQPQHF
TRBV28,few,CASSFHLSYEQYF
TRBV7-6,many,CASSLVRASGNLYNEQFF
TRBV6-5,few,CASSYSSGLAVHEQYF
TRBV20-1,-,CSAPRPGGGRIYNEQLF
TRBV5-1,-,CASSLPGRARNTEAFF
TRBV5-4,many,CASSLAPGAVNYGYTF
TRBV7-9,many,CASSGIDRSPYEQYF
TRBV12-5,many,CASGLVPAVLPGELFF
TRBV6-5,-,CASSLTGGVTVDYGYTF
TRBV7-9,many,CASSLGDIQYF
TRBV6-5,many,CASSYDRGPYNEQFF
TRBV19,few,CASSSGAGGGTEAFF
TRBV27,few,CASRPGRGRSPLHF
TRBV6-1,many,CASRRKRSSRDTIYF
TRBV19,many,CASSYGPTYEQYF
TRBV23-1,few,CASSQRGGGWMNTEAFF
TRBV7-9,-,CASSLPGQGAYEQYF
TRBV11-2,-,CASSLGTSGRATGEQYF
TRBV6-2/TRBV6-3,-,CASTQWRGHTEAFF
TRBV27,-,CASSFVKTYNEQFF
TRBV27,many,CASSRRDTEAFF
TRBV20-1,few,CSAREGGTTYGYTF
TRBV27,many,CASSLTYSYEQYF
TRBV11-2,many,CASSRVGTGELFF
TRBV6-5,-,CASSYYGQGLNQPQHF
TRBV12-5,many,CASGAGNNEQFF
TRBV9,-,CASSVGFKETQYF